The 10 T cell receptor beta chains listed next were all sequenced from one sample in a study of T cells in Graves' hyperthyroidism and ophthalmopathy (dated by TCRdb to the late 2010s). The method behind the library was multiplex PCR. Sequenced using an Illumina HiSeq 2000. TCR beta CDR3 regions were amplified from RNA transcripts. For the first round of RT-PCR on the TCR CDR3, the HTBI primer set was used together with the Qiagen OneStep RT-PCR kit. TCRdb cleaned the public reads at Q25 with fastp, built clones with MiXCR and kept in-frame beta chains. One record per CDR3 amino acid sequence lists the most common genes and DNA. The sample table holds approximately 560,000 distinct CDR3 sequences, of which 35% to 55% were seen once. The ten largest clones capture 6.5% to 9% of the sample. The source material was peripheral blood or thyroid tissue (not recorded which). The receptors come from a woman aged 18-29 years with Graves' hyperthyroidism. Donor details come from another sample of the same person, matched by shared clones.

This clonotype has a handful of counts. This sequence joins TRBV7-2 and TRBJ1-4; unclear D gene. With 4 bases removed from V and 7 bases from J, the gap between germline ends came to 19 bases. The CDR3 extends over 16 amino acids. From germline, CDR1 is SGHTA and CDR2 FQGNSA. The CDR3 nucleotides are TGTGCCAGCAGCTCCTATAGGAGGGATGGTGGTGAAAAACTGTTTTTT. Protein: CASSSYRRDGGEKLFF.

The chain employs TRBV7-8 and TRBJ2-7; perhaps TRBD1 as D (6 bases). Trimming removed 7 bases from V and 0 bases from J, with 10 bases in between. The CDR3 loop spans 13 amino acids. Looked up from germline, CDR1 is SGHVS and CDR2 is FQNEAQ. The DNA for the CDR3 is TGTGCCAGCAAGACAGGCAGCTCCTACGAGCAGTACTTC. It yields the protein CASKTGSSYEQYF.

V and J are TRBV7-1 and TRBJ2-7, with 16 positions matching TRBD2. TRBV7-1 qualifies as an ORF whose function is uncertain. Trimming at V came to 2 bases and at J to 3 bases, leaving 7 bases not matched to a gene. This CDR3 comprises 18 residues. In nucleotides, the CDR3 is TGTGCCAGCAGCTCATCCGGGACTAGCGGGAGGGTTAGCTACGAGCAGTACTTC. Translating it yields CASSSSGTSGRVSYEQYF.

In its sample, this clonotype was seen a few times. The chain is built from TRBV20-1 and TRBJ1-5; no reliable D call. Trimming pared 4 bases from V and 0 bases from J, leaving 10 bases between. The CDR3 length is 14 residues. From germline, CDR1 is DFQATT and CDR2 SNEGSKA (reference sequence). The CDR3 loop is CSAKAVNSNQPQHF. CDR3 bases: TGCAGTGCTAAGGCCGTAAATAGCAATCAGCCCCAGCATTTT.

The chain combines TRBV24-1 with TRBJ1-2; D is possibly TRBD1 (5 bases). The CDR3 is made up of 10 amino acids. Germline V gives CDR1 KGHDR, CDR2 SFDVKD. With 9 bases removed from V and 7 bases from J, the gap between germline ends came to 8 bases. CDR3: CATQGSGYTF. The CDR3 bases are TGTGCCACCCAGGGTAGTGGCTACACCTTC.

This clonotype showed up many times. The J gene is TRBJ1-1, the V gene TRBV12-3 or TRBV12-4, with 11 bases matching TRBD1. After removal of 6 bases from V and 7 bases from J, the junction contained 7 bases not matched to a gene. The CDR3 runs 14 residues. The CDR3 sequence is CASRPGQGVNEAFF. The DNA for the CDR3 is TGTGCCAGCAGACCGGGACAGGGGGTCAATGAAGCTTTCTTT.

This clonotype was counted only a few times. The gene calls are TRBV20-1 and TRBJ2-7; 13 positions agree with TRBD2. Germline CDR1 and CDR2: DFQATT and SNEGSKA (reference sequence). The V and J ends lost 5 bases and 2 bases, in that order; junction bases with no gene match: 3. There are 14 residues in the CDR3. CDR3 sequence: CSAGLAGAAYEQYF. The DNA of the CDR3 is TGCAGTGCTGGACTAGCGGGAGCCGCCTACGAGCAGTACTTC.

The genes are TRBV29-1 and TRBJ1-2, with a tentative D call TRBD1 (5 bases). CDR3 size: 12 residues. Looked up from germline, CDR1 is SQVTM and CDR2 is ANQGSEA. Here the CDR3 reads CSIAVTEYGYTF. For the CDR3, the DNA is TGCAGTATTGCGGTGACAGAGTATGGCTACACCTTC.

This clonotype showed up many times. The CDR3 nucleotides read TGTGCCAGCAGTGCTACAGGGGGTTGGACTGAAGCTTTCTTT. It is translated as CASSATGGWTEAFF. The chain combines TRBV25-1 with TRBJ1-1, with 8 bases aligning to TRBD1. From germline, CDR1 is MGHDK and CDR2 SYGVNS. With V trimmed by 4 bases and J by 5 bases, 6 bases remained unmatched. This CDR3 is built from 14 residues.

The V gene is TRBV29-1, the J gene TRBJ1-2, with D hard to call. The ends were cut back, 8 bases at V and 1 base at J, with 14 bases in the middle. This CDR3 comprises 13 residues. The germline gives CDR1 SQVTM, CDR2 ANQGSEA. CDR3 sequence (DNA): TGCAGCCAAGTGGCCGGTGATAACTATGGCTACACCTTC. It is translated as CSQVAGDNYGYTF.